This T cell receptor beta chain derives from a study of tumor and adjacent non-tumor tissue in lung cancer. As for the study in general: The patients, 10 to 11 men and about five women, were roughly 30 to 80 with stage I to III disease.

No cell sorting was done before RNA was extracted from the tissue. Newly diagnosed lung cancer patients had thoracic surgery in China, August–late 2014, without prior chemotherapy. The CDR3 spans 15 residues. General study findings and limits: In normal lung, the top 100 clones were significantly more dominant than in tumor.

As to this clonotype: Its specificity is not known. Compared with germline, one end of the junction differs, possibly owing to a read error.

Three rounds of nested PCR, following a modified ARM-PCR protocol, produced the TCRbeta library. TCRdb re-analysed the multiplex PCR reads in MiXCR, keeping a single row per CDR3 protein. The repertoire has 200,000 or so distinct CDR3 sequences, over 55% of them found once; the top ten carry 20% to 25%. The receptor was derived from a man in his fifties or sixties with non-small cell lung cancer. The chain joins TRBV12-3 or TRBV12-4 to TRBJ2-1; tentative D call: TRBD2 (6 bases). The sample taken for sequencing was lung tumor tissue. The CDR3 DNA is TGTGCCAGCAGTTGGACTATCGGGGGAAGGAATGAACAGTTCTTC. It yields the protein CASSWTIGGRNEQFF.